The 24 T cell receptor beta chains given below trace back to one sample, sequenced in a study of T cells in Graves' hyperthyroidism and ophthalmopathy. Researchers took RNA transcripts and amplified the TCR beta CDR3 regions from them. Initially, a first-round RT-PCR of the TCR CDR3 employed the HTBI primer set. TCRdb independently ran MiXCR on the multiplex PCR reads; one entry per CDR3 protein. Of roughly 570,000 distinct CDR3 sequences in the sample, about 15% were seen once. The sequenced sample consisted of blood. Every receptor here comes from a woman aged 25 to 39 with Graves' hyperthyroidism.

This clonotype was seen at least ten times. The V call is TRBV12-3 or TRBV12-4, the J call TRBJ1-4, with D tentatively TRBD1 (6 bases). The CDR3 spans 14 residues. V was shortened by 6 bases and J by 11 bases, with 19 bases between the two germline ends. The CDR3 DNA reads as TGTGCCAGCAGCACTAATTATGGGGGCGAGAAACTGTTTTTT. Translated, it gives CASSTNYGGEKLFF.

This clonotype was detected only a few times. CDR3 nucleotides: TGCAGTGCTTCCTCGACTAGCGGGAAGAGCTCCTACAATGAGCAGTTCTTC. Residues: CSASSTSGKSSYNEQFF. The chain joins TRBV20-1 to TRBJ2-1, with 11 bases fitting TRBD2. The CDR3 is 17 residues long. Germline values: CDR1 DFQATT, CDR2 SNEGSKA (reference sequence). J lost 0 bases, V lost 5 bases, and 9 bases had no gene match.

The V gene is TRBV7-2, the J gene TRBJ2-4, with 8 bases identical to TRBD1. With 3 bases clipped from V and 8 bases from J, the junction kept 9 bases outside the gene matches. Germline V gene data show CDR1 as SGHTA and CDR2 as FQGNSA. The CDR3 runs 15 residues. The CDR3 reads CASSLGTGHGDIQYF. For the CDR3, the DNA is TGTGCCAGCAGCTTGGGGACAGGTCACGGGGACATTCAGTACTTC.

This clonotype was detected only a few times. The rearrangement joins TRBV12-3 or TRBV12-4 to TRBJ2-3; D might be TRBD1 (6 bases). The CDR3 is made up of 13 amino acids. Trimming removed 6 bases at V and 2 bases at J, with 9 bases between. The CDR3 region has the DNA TGTGCCAGCAGACAGGGTTTCACAGATACGCAGTATTTT. The encoded protein is CASRQGFTDTQYF.

This clonotype came up a few times. The CDR3 reads CASTAPNPDTQYF. In DNA form, the CDR3 reads TGTGCCAGCACGGCGCCAAATCCAGATACGCAGTATTTT. This chain uses TRBV28 with TRBJ2-3; no definite D call. This CDR3 is built from 13 residues. V was clipped by 7 bases and J by 4 bases, with 12 bases between them. In germline, CDR1 is MDHEN, CDR2 SYDVKM.

This clonotype showed up many times. This chain links TRBV28 with TRBJ2-7; TRBD1 matches at 11 bases. Germline V lookup: CDR1 MDHEN, CDR2 SYDVKM. The CDR3 loop spans 13 amino acids. V was pared by 4 bases and J by 5 bases, with 1 base of the junction left unmatched. CDR3 in DNA: TGTGCCAGCAGTTCGGGACAGGGGGACGAGCAGTACTTC. Its translation is CASSSGQGDEQYF. The whole variable domain, filled in from reference TRBV28 and TRBJ2-7, reads DVKVTQSSRYLVKRTGEKVFLECVQDMDHENMFWYRQDPGLGLRLIYFSYDVKMKEKGDIPEGYSVSREKKERFSLILESASTNQTSMYLCASSSGQGDEQYFGPGTRLTVT.

This clonotype was counted between two and nine times. The chain combines TRBV7-6 with TRBJ2-2, with 8 nucleotides matching TRBD2. Germline assignment: CDR1 SGHVS and CDR2 FNYEAQ. This CDR3 contains 15 residues. Trimming took 5 bases from V and 6 from J; bases not matched to a gene: 8. CDR3 protein: CASSPPSGSPGELFF. CDR3 nucleotides: TGTGCCAGCAGCCCCCCAAGCGGGAGCCCCGGGGAGCTGTTTTTT.

This clonotype has ten or more counts. This chain connects TRBV11-1 to TRBJ1-2; TRBD1 matches at 11 bases. Germline V gene lookup returns CDR1 SGHAT and CDR2 FQDESV (reference sequence). This CDR3 contains 14 residues. Germline trimming cut 6 bases from V and 2 bases from J; bases unmatched to any gene: 2. The DNA for the CDR3 is TGTGCCAGCAGTCGGACAGGGGGCAACTATGGCTACACCTTC. It codes for CASSRTGGNYGYTF.

This clonotype was observed a handful of times. The chain links TRBV7-2 to TRBJ2-1; 9 nucleotides match TRBD2. With V trimmed by 1 base and J by 7 bases, 8 bases remained unmatched. The CDR3 runs to 16 residues. Germline CDR1 SGHTA, CDR2 FQGNSA. In DNA form, the CDR3 reads TGTGCCAGCAGCTTAGAGGGCGGGAGGGCCATGAATGAGCAGTTCTTC. Its translation is CASSLEGGRAMNEQFF.

The V gene is TRBV30, the J gene TRBJ1-2; 8 bases agree with TRBD1. The CDR3 contains 14 residues. Germline V gene sequence: CDR1 GTSNPN, CDR2 SVGIG (reference sequence). Trimming cost V 1 base and J 4 bases; bases outside gene matches: 5. The CDR3: CAWSGDRLVYGYTF. The CDR3 DNA reads as TGTGCCTGGAGTGGGGACAGGCTGGTCTATGGCTACACCTTC.

This sequence joins TRBV19 and TRBJ2-2; 8 bases agree with TRBD2. The CDR3 is made up of 17 amino acids. The trim removed 1 base at V and 3 bases at J, leaving 7 bases unmatched. Looked up from germline, CDR1 is LNHDA and CDR2 is SQIVND (reference sequence). CDR3 DNA sequence: TGTGCCAGTAGTATAGGGGAGGCTAGCGGGTACACCGGGGAGCTGTTTTTT. As protein: CASSIGEASGYTGELFF.

The CDR3 spells CATVTSGSADTQYF. DNA for the CDR3: TGTGCCACCGTGACTAGCGGGAGCGCAGATACGCAGTATTTT. The chain uses TRBV2 and TRBJ2-3; 12 bases match TRBD2. V shed 10 bases, J shed 4 bases, and the junction held 6 bases outside the gene matches. Germline V lookup: CDR1 SNHLY, CDR2 FYNNEI. This CDR3 comprises 14 residues.

This clonotype has more than one count but fewer than ten. This chain links TRBV29-1 with TRBJ1-2; TRBD1 matches at 8 bases. The germline CDR1 and CDR2 sequences are SQVTM and ANQGSEA. This CDR3 region has 15 residues. V dropped 5 bases and J dropped 4; count of bases not matched to a gene: 12. DNA for the CDR3: TGCAGCGTTCGGAGAGCAGGGGGCGGGGGCTATGGCTACACCTTC. It encodes CSVRRAGGGGYGYTF.

Notes on this clonotype: At one end the junction does not follow the germline gene, possibly because of a read error. The chain links TRBV5-1 to TRBJ2-2, with D perhaps matching TRBD1 (6 bases). This CDR3 is 15 amino acids long. Germline V gene lookup returns CDR1 SGHRS and CDR2 YFSETQ. The CDR3 DNA follows: TGCGCCAGCAGCCCAGACAGGAGAAGCACCGGGGAGCCGTTTTTT. The encoded protein is CASSPDRRSTGEPFF.

This clonotype was seen at least ten times. The chain couples TRBV7-9 to TRBJ2-1; TRBD2 matches 9 bases. Per germline, CDR1 SEHNR and CDR2 FQNEAQ (reference sequence). Trimming at V came to 5 bases and at J to 4 bases, leaving 6 bases not matched to a gene. The CDR3 is made up of 15 amino acids. The CDR3 reads CASSGSGREYNEQFF. The CDR3 DNA is TGTGCCAGCAGCGGTAGCGGGAGAGAGTACAATGAGCAGTTCTTC.

This clonotype came up many times. This rearrangement joins TRBV7-8 to TRBJ2-3, with 7 bases matching TRBD1. Per the germline V gene, CDR1 is SGHVS and CDR2 is FQNEAQ. V shed 5 bases, J shed 2 bases, and the junction held 10 bases outside the gene matches. This CDR3 is built from 16 residues. In nucleotides, the CDR3 is TGTGCCAGCAGCCGTTATTCACAGGGGAACACAGATACGCAGTATTTT. It specifies CASSRYSQGNTDTQYF.

The sample holds many counts of this clonotype. V and J are TRBV10-1 and TRBJ2-1; 8 bases are a match to TRBD2. V dropped 2 bases and J dropped 12; count of bases not matched to a gene: 3. The CDR3 is made up of 12 amino acids. CDR1 and CDR2 from the germline V gene are WNHNN and SYGVQD (reference sequence). CDR3 DNA sequence: TGCGCCAGCAGTGAGCGGGGGGGACTGCAGTTCTTC. Its translation: CASSERGGLQFF.

This clonotype was seen only a few times. The V gene is TRBV19, the J gene TRBJ1-5, with a possible D match to TRBD1 (5 bases). V was cut by 4 bases and J by 5 bases, with 9 bases left in between. Germline CDR1 LNHDA, CDR2 SQIVND (reference sequence). This CDR3 is 13 amino acids long. CDR3 amino acids: CASSRGLYQPQHF. The CDR3 DNA reads TGTGCCAGTAGTAGGGGACTCTATCAGCCCCAGCATTTT.

The CDR3 protein is CASSGPVYGYTF. The CDR3 nucleotides read TGTGCCAGCAGTGGACCGGTCTATGGCTACACCTTC. This rearrangement joins TRBV6-1 to TRBJ1-2; no clear D gene. Germline V lookup: CDR1 MNHNS, CDR2 SASEGT. The CDR3 is made up of 12 amino acids. Between the trimmed V and J ends, which lost 4 bases and 4 bases, there was a span of 7 bases.

This clonotype showed up many times. The chain employs TRBV7-3 and TRBJ2-3; TRBD2 might be the D (6 bases). The CDR3 consists of 14 residues. The V gene's germline CDR1 is SGHTA and CDR2 FQGTGA. Trimming removed 2 bases from V and 5 bases from J, with 11 bases in between. In DNA, the CDR3 is TGTGCCAGCAGCTTAGGAGGGCAGGGAGATACGCAGTATTTT. Its protein is CASSLGGQGDTQYF.

In its sample, this clonotype was seen a few times. The chain combines TRBV14 with TRBJ1-4; TRBD1 is a possible D gene (6 bases). The V gene's germline CDR1 is SGHDN and CDR2 FVKESK. This CDR3 contains 14 residues. Trimming took off 6 bases at V and 8 bases at J, with 16 bases between the two ends. CDR3: CASRETGSGEKLFF. In DNA, the CDR3 is TGTGCCAGCAGAGAGACAGGATCGGGGGAAAAACTGTTTTTT.

In this sample, this clonotype turned up a few times. The chain is built from TRBV20-1 and TRBJ2-4; either TRBD1 or TRBD2 may supply D (5 bases each). CDR3 size: 14 residues. V was clipped by 1 base and J by 6 bases, with 13 bases between them. CDR1 DFQATT and CDR2 SNEGSKA come from the germline V gene (reference sequence). CDR3 amino acids: CSARVQGRLNIQYF. CDR3 bases: TGCAGTGCTAGAGTCCAGGGACGGCTAAACATTCAGTACTTC.

The CDR3, as DNA: TGTGCCAGCAGCTTATCCTCAGCGGGACCGAACACCGGGGAGCTGTTTTTT. It specifies CASSLSSAGPNTGELFF. V and J are TRBV7-6 and TRBJ2-2; TRBD2 aligns across 7 bases. The germline gives CDR1 SGHVS, CDR2 FNYEAQ. The CDR3 has 17 residues. Trimming took 2 bases from V and 0 from J; bases not matched to a gene: 6. Full variable domain (missing parts from reference TRBV7-6 and TRBJ2-2): GAGVSQSPRYKVTKRGQDVALRCDPISGHVSLYWYRQALGQGPEFLTYFNYEAQQDKSGLPNDRFSAERPEGSISTLTIQRTEQRDSAMYRCASSLSSAGPNTGELFFGEGSRLTVL.

At least ten counts were recorded for this clonotype. The chain uses TRBV3-1 and TRBJ2-7, with 7 bases fitting TRBD1. The CDR3 is 14 amino acids. The germline V gene encodes CDR1 LGHDT and CDR2 YNNKEL (reference sequence). With V trimmed by 4 bases and J by 3 bases, 6 bases remained unmatched. The CDR3 spells CASSRPGQSYEQYF. CDR3 bases: TGTGCCAGCAGCCGGCCGGGACAGAGCTACGAGCAGTACTTC.